A selection of T cell receptor beta chains follows, all from one sample in a study of shared clonotypes between healthy human individuals. Data came from immunoSEQ multiplex PCR; TCRdb stores just in-frame clones and leaves some out. This table has some 2 million clones, roughly 95% appearing once. Material: naive CD8+ T cells sorted from blood. All receptors come from a man between 18 and 29 years old in good health. Both conserved end residues are part of each CDR3. Each record gives: D gene, J gene, V gene, clone size, CDR3 DNA, CDR3 protein. A D gene is named only where the DNA matches it firmly. Size is stated for part of the rows, as once, few or many counts, or as a class when the clone is expanded.

D gene: TRBD1
J gene: TRBJ1-6
V gene: TRBV19
clone size: .
CDR3 DNA: TGTGCCAGTAGGACACAGGGGCCTAATTCACCCCTCCACTTT
CDR3 protein: CASRTQGPNSPLHF

D gene: TRBD2
J gene: TRBJ2-7
V gene: TRBV6-6
clone size: .
CDR3 DNA: TGTGCCAGCAGTTACTCGAAGGGAGGGTCCTACGAGCAGTACTTC
CDR3 protein: CASSYSKGGSYEQYF

D gene: .
J gene: TRBJ2-7
V gene: TRBV4-1
clone size: .
CDR3 DNA: TGCGCCAGCAGCCAAGATCCCTACGAGCAGTACTTC
CDR3 protein: CASSQDPYEQYF

D gene: .
J gene: TRBJ1-1
V gene: TRBV27
clone size: once
CDR3 DNA: TGTGCCAGCAGTTTAAATATGTGGACTTTATCTGAAGCTTTCTTT
CDR3 protein: CASSLNMWTLSEAFF

D gene: .
J gene: TRBJ2-2
V gene: TRBV7-6
clone size: .
CDR3 DNA: TGTGCCAGCAGCCTATACGGGGAGCTGTTTTTT
CDR3 protein: CASSLYGELFF

D gene: .
J gene: TRBJ1-5
V gene: TRBV5-6
clone size: .
CDR3 DNA: TGTGCCAGCAGCGTGGGCGGGTTCCAGCCCCAGCATTTT
CDR3 protein: CASSVGGFQPQHF

D gene: .
J gene: TRBJ2-5
V gene: TRBV19
clone size: .
CDR3 DNA: TGTGCCAGTAGTATATCCGAGACCCAGTACTTC
CDR3 protein: CASSISETQYF

D gene: TRBD1
J gene: TRBJ1-5
V gene: TRBV13
clone size: .
CDR3 DNA: TGTGCCAGCAGCAATGGACAGGGAGGAAATCAGCCCCAGCATTTT
CDR3 protein: CASSNGQGGNQPQHF

D gene: .
J gene: TRBJ2-3
V gene: TRBV27
clone size: .
CDR3 DNA: TGTGCCAGCAGTTTAGGCCCGGGCAGTAGCACAGATACGCAGTATTTT
CDR3 protein: CASSLGPGSSTDTQYF

D gene: TRBD2
J gene: TRBJ2-5
V gene: TRBV7-9
clone size: .
CDR3 DNA: TGTGCCAGCAGCTTAGCGAGACTAGCGTTTCAAGAGACCCAGTACTTC
CDR3 protein: CASSLARLAFQETQYF

D gene: TRBD1
J gene: TRBJ2-5
V gene: TRBV10-3
clone size: .
CDR3 DNA: TGTGCCATCAGCGGGGACAGCAACCAAGAGACCCAGTACTTC
CDR3 protein: CAISGDSNQETQYF

D gene: TRBD2
J gene: TRBJ2-7
V gene: TRBV4-3
clone size: .
CDR3 DNA: TGCGCCAGCAGCCAAGCTAGCGGGACGCATTCCTACGAGCAGTACTTC
CDR3 protein: CASSQASGTHSYEQYF

D gene: .
J gene: TRBJ2-2
V gene: TRBV9
clone size: once
CDR3 DNA: TGTGCCAGCAGCGCTCCCCCACCTTCCGGGGAGCTGTTTTTT
CDR3 protein: CASSAPPPSGELFF

D gene: TRBD1
J gene: TRBJ1-1
V gene: TRBV30
clone size: .
CDR3 DNA: TGTGCCTGGGGGACAGGGATGGACACTGAAGCTTTCTTT
CDR3 protein: CAWGTGMDTEAFF

D gene: .
J gene: TRBJ2-1
V gene: TRBV27
clone size: .
CDR3 DNA: TGTGCCAGCAGTTTTGTAGGGTTGGGTGAGCAGTTCTTC
CDR3 protein: CASSFVGLGEQFF

D gene: .
J gene: TRBJ1-2
V gene: TRBV27
clone size: .
CDR3 DNA: TGTGCCAGCAGTCCGATTACAGCGAACTATGGCTACACCTTC
CDR3 protein: CASSPITANYGYTF

D gene: .
J gene: TRBJ1-1
V gene: TRBV19
clone size: .
CDR3 DNA: TGTGCCAGTGACTCAACGTACGGGGGGGACACTGAAGCTTTCTTT
CDR3 protein: CASDSTYGGDTEAFF

D gene: TRBD2
J gene: TRBJ2-1
V gene: TRBV7-9
clone size: .
CDR3 DNA: TGTGCCAGCAGCTTGGTCGAGACTAGCGTGTGGAATGAGCAGTTCTTC
CDR3 protein: CASSLVETSVWNEQFF

D gene: .
J gene: TRBJ1-2
V gene: TRBV30
clone size: .
CDR3 DNA: TGTGCCTGGAGTGTCGGCAGCGTAGCCGGGGGCTACACCTTC
CDR3 protein: CAWSVGSVAGGYTF

D gene: TRBD1
J gene: TRBJ1-2
V gene: TRBV6-1
clone size: .
CDR3 DNA: TGTGCCAGCAGTGAGGACAGGAGACTTGGGGCTAACTATGGCTACACCTTC
CDR3 protein: CASSEDRRLGANYGYTF

D gene: .
J gene: TRBJ2-7
V gene: TRBV28
clone size: .
CDR3 DNA: TGTGCCAGCAGTTTATCAACGGGAATTTCCCGCTCCTACGAGCAGTACTTC
CDR3 protein: CASSLSTGISRSYEQYF

D gene: .
J gene: TRBJ2-1
V gene: TRBV13
clone size: .
CDR3 DNA: TGTGCCAGCAGCCAGATAGGGGCGAGCTCCTACAATGAGCAGTTCTTC
CDR3 protein: CASSQIGASSYNEQFF

D gene: .
J gene: TRBJ1-4
V gene: TRBV5-5
clone size: .
CDR3 DNA: TGTGCCAGCAGCTTAGGGCAGGCGGAAAAACTGTTTTTT
CDR3 protein: CASSLGQAEKLFF

D gene: TRBD1
J gene: TRBJ2-5
V gene: TRBV10-2
clone size: .
CDR3 DNA: TGCGCCAGCAGTGAGTCTTTGGCAGGGGGTCAAGAGACCCAGTACTTC
CDR3 protein: CASSESLAGGQETQYF